These 10 T cell receptor beta chains were sequenced from one sample in a study of T cells after yellow fever vaccination. TCRdb independently ran MiXCR on the 5' RACE reads; one entry per CDR3 protein. The sample has 350,000 or so distinct CDR3 sequences, roughly 8.4% seen once; the top ten hold 17%. The material sequenced was PBMCs, taken about 41 days after the first yellow fever vaccination. The receptors come from a man aged 18 to 29 who received the YFV17D yellow fever vaccine.

This clonotype showed up just a few times. This sequence joins TRBV19 and TRBJ2-6; TRBD2 is a possible D gene (5 bases). V was clipped by 8 bases and J by 4 bases, with 9 bases between them. The CDR3 has 13 residues. Germline lookup yields CDR1 LNHDA and CDR2 SQIVND (reference sequence). Here the CDR3 reads CASVRVGANVLTF. The DNA for the CDR3 is TGTGCCAGTGTGCGGGTAGGGGCCAACGTCCTGACTTTC.

This clonotype has at least ten counts. V is TRBV7-6 and J is TRBJ1-2, with 8 positions matching TRBD1. Trimming removed 1 base from V and 5 bases from J; junction bases left unmatched: 15. The CDR3 is 18 residues long. The germline gives CDR1 SGHVS, CDR2 FNYEAQ. CDR3 amino acids: CASSLGGGGQGEKYGYTF. CDR3 DNA sequence: TGTGCCAGCAGCTTAGGAGGGGGAGGACAGGGAGAAAAGTATGGCTACACCTTC.

The J gene is TRBJ1-5, the V gene TRBV12-3 or TRBV12-4; D remains unclear. The CDR3 is 13 residues long. Trimming took 6 bases from V and 7 from J, leaving 13 bases between them. The CDR3 sequence: CASRAQLGQPQHF. The CDR3 DNA sequence: TGTGCCAGCAGGGCGCAGTTAGGACAGCCCCAGCATTTT.

This clonotype was seen more than once but under ten times. The V and J genes are TRBV5-1 and TRBJ2-2; D is possibly TRBD1 (5 bases). The germline V gene encodes CDR1 SGHRS and CDR2 YFSETQ. Between the trimmed V and J ends, which lost 8 bases and 3 bases, there was a span of 11 bases. The CDR3 is 13 residues long. CDR3 nucleotides: TGCGCCAGTGCGATACAGGACACCGGGGAGCTGTTTTTT. It specifies CASAIQDTGELFF.

This clonotype was picked up a small number of times. The chain has TRBV5-4 and TRBJ2-2; TRBD1 agrees at 9 bases. Germline CDR1 is SGHNT and CDR2 is YYREEE (reference sequence). V gave up 4 bases and J gave up 1 base; unmatched junction bases: 8. The CDR3 is 17 residues long. The CDR3 here is CASSPGQGPLNTGELFF. In DNA form, the CDR3 reads TGTGCCAGCAGCCCAGGACAGGGGCCATTGAACACCGGGGAGCTGTTTTTT.

The V gene is TRBV28, the J gene TRBJ2-5; 8 bases match TRBD2. CDR1 MDHEN and CDR2 SYDVKM come from the germline V gene. The CDR3 length is 16 residues. The V segment lost 4 bases and the J segment 3 bases; nucleotides outside the gene matches: 10. The CDR3 DNA follows: TGTGCCAGCAGTTATAAAATGGGACTAGGAGAAGAGACCCAGTACTTC. Translating it yields CASSYKMGLGEETQYF. Together with reference TRBV28 and TRBJ2-5, the CDR3 gives the full variable domain: DVKVTQSSRYLVKRTGEKVFLECVQDMDHENMFWYRQDPGLGLRLIYFSYDVKMKEKGDIPEGYSVSREKKERFSLILESASTNQTSMYLCASSYKMGLGEETQYFGPGTRLLVL.

The V and J genes are TRBV5-5 and TRBJ1-6, with 7 bases that match TRBD1. The germline V gene has CDR1 SGHKS and CDR2 YYEKEE (reference sequence). V lost 1 base and J lost 5; bases outside the gene matches: 6. The CDR3 has 16 amino acids. The CDR3 sequence is CASSLLYRGDNSPLHF. CDR3 bases: TGTGCCAGCAGCTTGCTTTACAGGGGAGATAATTCACCCCTCCACTTT.

CDR3 nucleotide sequence: TGTGCCATCAGCCCCGACAGGAACACCGGGGAGCTGTTTTTT. This encodes CAISPDRNTGELFF. The gene calls are TRBV10-3 and TRBJ2-2; D perhaps matches TRBD1 (5 bases). CDR1 and CDR2 from the germline V gene are ENHRY and SYGVKD. V was shortened by 6 bases and J by 1 base, with 9 bases between the two germline ends. The CDR3 has 14 residues.

This clonotype was seen a few times. The genes are TRBV20-1 and TRBJ2-2; 11 bases are a match to TRBD1. The germline V gene encodes CDR1 DFQATT and CDR2 SNEGSKA (reference sequence). V trimming: 7 bases; J trimming: 7 bases; junction bases outside the gene matches: 8. This CDR3 has 14 amino acids. The chain's CDR3 is CSVIGQGASGELFF. The CDR3 region has the DNA TGCAGTGTTATCGGACAGGGGGCCAGCGGGGAGCTGTTTTTT.

This clonotype has more than one count but fewer than ten. The rearrangement joins TRBV12-3 or TRBV12-4 to TRBJ1-1; D perhaps matches TRBD1 (6 bases). With 8 bases removed from V and 14 bases from J, the gap between germline ends came to 24 bases. The CDR3 is made up of 13 amino acids. CDR3: CASSLGGKTGQFF. CDR3 DNA: TGTGCCAGCTCTTTGGGGGGGAAAACAGGGCAATTCTTT.